This T cell receptor beta chain was retrieved from a study of cytomegalovirus exposure and HLA in healthy donors. The CDR3 runs 13 residues. The V and J ends lost 5 bases and 9 bases respectively, with 14 bases between them. CDR1 MDHEN and CDR2 SYDVKM come from the germline V gene. Only in-frame clones appear in the TCRdb table, and some are missing; sequencing was by immunoSEQ multiplex PCR. The sample holds 150,000 to 200,000 clones, 70% to 85% seen once. This TCR was sampled from a woman between 25 and 40 years old in good health and CMV-seropositive. The chain combines TRBV28 with TRBJ1-5; D possibly corresponds to TRBD1 (6 bases). Sequencing used PBMCs. The CDR3 region is CASSTGQLWPQHF. CDR3 sequence (DNA): TGTGCCAGCAGTACCGGACAGTTGTGGCCCCAGCATTTT.